Following are 15 T cell receptor beta chains from one sample sequenced in a study of cytomegalovirus exposure and HLA in healthy donors (dated by TCRdb to about 2017). Libraries were constructed by the immunoSEQ multiplex PCR assay. TCRdb holds this immuneACCESS table with in-frame rearrangements only. Some clones are missing; in checked studies, unresolved V genes explain under half, and the rest has no known cause. This sample gives 110,000 to 150,000 clones in total; 94% of them show up just once. The ten largest clones take up over 1.5% of the sample. Sequenced material: PBMCs. Receptors originate from a man in his late teens or twenties in good health and CMV-seropositive.

V usage is TRBV6-4 and J usage is TRBJ2-2; maybe TRBD2 (6 bases). Germline V gives CDR1 MRHNA, CDR2 SNTAGT. CDR3 size: 17 residues. V lost 7 bases, J lost 0 bases, and 18 bases lay in between. The DNA for the CDR3 is TGTGCCAGCATACCCGCCGATAGCGGCACGAACACCGGGGAGCTGTTTTTT. Translation: CASIPADSGTNTGELFF.

The chain joins TRBV21-1 to TRBJ2-7; the table assigns TRBD1, which was not confirmed against the DNA. TRBV21-1 counts as a pseudogene. There are 13 residues in the CDR3. CDR3 region: CASSKDQLYEQYF. CDR3 nucleotides: TGTGCCAGCAGCAAAGATCAGTTATACGAGCAGTACTTC.

The genes are TRBV2 and TRBJ2-7, with unresolved D. V lost 4 bases and J 2 bases, leaving 12 bases between the germline ends. This CDR3 has 14 amino acids. Germline CDR1 SNHLY, CDR2 FYNNEI. The CDR3 loop is CASSAAGPTYEQYF. The CDR3 DNA is TGTGCCAGCAGTGCGGCAGGCCCTACCTACGAGCAGTACTTC.

The chain joins TRBV11-2 to TRBJ2-1; 12 bases agree with TRBD2. There are 17 residues in the CDR3. V lost 2 bases and J lost 7; bases outside the gene matches: 9. Germline V lookup: CDR1 SGHAT, CDR2 FQNNGV. CDR3 sequence (DNA): TGTGCCAGCAGCTTAAGGACTAGCGGGAAATATTGGAATGAGCAGTTCTTC. Its protein is CASSLRTSGKYWNEQFF. Filled out from reference TRBV11-2 and TRBJ2-1, the complete variable domain reads EAGVAQSPRYKIIEKRQSVAFWCNPISGHATLYWYQQILGQGPKLLIQFQNNGVVDDSQLPKDRFSAERLKGVDSTLKIQPAKLEDSAVYLCASSLRTSGKYWNEQFFGPGTRLTVL.

This chain connects TRBV27 to TRBJ2-7; 10 bases match TRBD1. J gave up 4 bases and V 5 bases, and 14 bases lay outside the gene matches. This CDR3 has 17 amino acids. Per germline, CDR1 MNHEY and CDR2 SMNVEV (reference sequence). This chain's CDR3 is CASSRKTPGQGGYEQYF. The CDR3 nucleotides are TGTGCCAGCAGTCGTAAGACCCCCGGACAGGGGGGATACGAGCAGTACTTC.

The V call is TRBV6-6, the J call TRBJ2-7; 11 bases agree with TRBD1. This CDR3 region has 14 residues. Germline V CDR1 and CDR2: MNHNY, SVGAGI (reference sequence). V lost 10 bases, J lost 3 bases, and 8 bases stayed unmatched. CDR3 DNA sequence: TGTGCCACCCTCATGGGGACAGGGGGCTACGAGCAGTACTTC. Translation gives CATLMGTGGYEQYF.

The chain recombines TRBV28 with TRBJ2-7; TRBD2 aligns across 7 bases. V shed 8 bases, J shed 4 bases, and the junction held 14 bases outside the gene matches. This CDR3 has 15 amino acids. Per the germline V gene, CDR1 is MDHEN and CDR2 is SYDVKM. Here the CDR3 DNA reads TGTGCCAGCTCAGGGACGGCGGGAGCTGGGTACGAGCAGTACTTC. It specifies CASSGTAGAGYEQYF.

The chain links TRBV28 to TRBJ1-2; 9 bases fit TRBD1. Germline V gives CDR1 MDHEN, CDR2 SYDVKM. The V segment lost 3 bases and the J segment 6 bases; nucleotides outside the gene matches: 5. This CDR3 is built from 14 residues. CDR3 DNA sequence: TGTGCCAGCAGTTTCAGGGACAGGGTGAATGGCTACACCTTC. This gives the protein CASSFRDRVNGYTF.

The chain is built from TRBV5-1 and TRBJ2-7; D unclear. The V gene lost 1 base and the J gene lost 0 bases, with 8 bases spanning the gap. The CDR3 consists of 14 residues. Germline lookup yields CDR1 SGHRS and CDR2 YFSETQ. In nucleotides, the CDR3 is TGCGCCAGCAGCTTGATAGTGTACTCCTACGAGCAGTACTTC. Encoded protein: CASSLIVYSYEQYF.

This clone was picked up a small number of times. V usage is TRBV2 and J usage is TRBJ1-5, with D possibly being TRBD1 (5 bases). The CDR3 runs to 14 residues. V shed 4 bases and J shed 2 bases, with 9 bases lying between them. CDR1 SNHLY and CDR2 FYNNEI come from the germline V gene. The CDR3 spells CASSGKTGNQPQHF. The CDR3 DNA reads as TGTGCCAGCAGTGGGAAGACAGGCAATCAGCCCCAGCATTTT.

The chain joins TRBV6-6 to TRBJ1-2; 7 nucleotides match TRBD1. J gave up 0 bases and V 5 bases, and 6 bases lay outside the gene matches. The CDR3 is made up of 15 amino acids. Looked up from germline, CDR1 is MNHNY and CDR2 is SVGAGI (reference sequence). The CDR3 protein is CASSRQGLTNYGYTF. In DNA, the CDR3 is TGTGCCAGCAGTCGACAGGGTTTAACTAACTATGGCTACACCTTC.

The J gene is TRBJ2-7, the V gene TRBV19, with a tentative D call TRBD1 (6 bases). V lost 4 bases and J 3 bases, leaving 19 bases between the germline ends. The germline CDR1 and CDR2 sequences are LNHDA and SQIVND (reference sequence). The CDR3 runs 16 residues. The CDR3 loop reads CASSTSDRSLLYEQYF. The CDR3 region has the DNA TGTGCCAGTAGTACATCTGACAGGAGTCTTCTCTACGAGCAGTACTTC.

The chain joins TRBV6-1 to TRBJ2-1; D is perhaps TRBD2 (5 bases). CDR1 MNHNS and CDR2 SASEGT come from the germline V gene. V shed 3 bases and J shed 7 bases, with 10 bases lying between them. There are 13 residues in the CDR3. Written as DNA, the CDR3 is TGTGCCAGCAGTGAGTGGACTGAGAATGAGCAGTTCTTC. The encoded protein is CASSEWTENEQFF.

Here the CDR3 reads CASSQGLAGASEQFF. The CDR3 DNA sequence: TGCGCCAGCAGCCAAGGACTAGCGGGAGCCAGTGAGCAGTTCTTC. The rearrangement uses TRBV4-1 and TRBJ2-1; 12 bases are shared with TRBD2. This CDR3 is built from 15 residues. CDR1 is MGHRA and CDR2 is YSYEKL in the germline V gene. J lost 9 bases, V lost 1 base, and 4 bases had no gene match.

This chain uses TRBV12-2 with TRBJ2-7; the table's D call TRBD2 went unverified against the DNA. TRBV12-2 is termed a pseudogene. This CDR3 has 16 residues. This chain's CDR3 is CASRLRGGDQTYEQYF. The CDR3 DNA reads as TGTGCAAGTCGCTTAAGGGGAGGGGACCAAACCTACGAGCAGTACTTC.